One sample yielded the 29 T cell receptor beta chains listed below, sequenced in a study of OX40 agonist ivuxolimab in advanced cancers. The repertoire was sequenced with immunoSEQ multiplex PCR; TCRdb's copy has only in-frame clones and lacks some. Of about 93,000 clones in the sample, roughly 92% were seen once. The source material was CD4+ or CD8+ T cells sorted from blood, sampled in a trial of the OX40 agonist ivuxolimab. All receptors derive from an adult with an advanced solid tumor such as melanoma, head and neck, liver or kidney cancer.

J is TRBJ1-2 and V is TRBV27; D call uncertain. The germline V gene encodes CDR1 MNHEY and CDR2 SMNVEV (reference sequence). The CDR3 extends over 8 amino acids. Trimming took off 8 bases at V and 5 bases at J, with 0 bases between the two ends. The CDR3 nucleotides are TGTGCCAGCTATGGCTACACCTTC. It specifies CASYGYTF.

The CDR3 loop reads CASSLGAGEGEQYF. The DNA for the CDR3 is TGTGCCAGCTCACTGGGAGCGGGAGAGGGGGAGCAGTACTTC. This sequence joins TRBV6-5 and TRBJ2-7; TRBD2 matches at 8 bases. Unmatched junction bases numbered 13, after V lost 8 bases and J lost 7 bases. CDR1 is MNHEY, CDR2 SVGAGI, per germline. CDR3 length equals 14 residues.

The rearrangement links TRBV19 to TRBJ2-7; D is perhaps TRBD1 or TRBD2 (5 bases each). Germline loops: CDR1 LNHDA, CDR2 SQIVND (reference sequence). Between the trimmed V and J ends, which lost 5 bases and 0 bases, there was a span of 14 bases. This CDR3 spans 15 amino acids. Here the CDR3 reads CASSPQGPSSYEQYF. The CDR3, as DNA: TGTGCCAGTAGTCCTCAGGGACCGAGCTCCTACGAGCAGTACTTC.

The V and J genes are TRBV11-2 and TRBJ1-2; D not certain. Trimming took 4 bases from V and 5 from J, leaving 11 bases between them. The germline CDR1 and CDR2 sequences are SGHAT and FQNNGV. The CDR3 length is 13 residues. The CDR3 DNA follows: TGTGCCAGCAGCTCCGGAGCTCTATATGGCTACACCTTC. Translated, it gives CASSSGALYGYTF.

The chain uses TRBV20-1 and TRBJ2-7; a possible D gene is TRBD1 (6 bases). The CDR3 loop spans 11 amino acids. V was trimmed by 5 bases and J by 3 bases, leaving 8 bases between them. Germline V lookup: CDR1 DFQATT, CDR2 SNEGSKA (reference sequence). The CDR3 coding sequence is TGCAGTGCTGTACAGGGCTACGAGCAGTACTTC. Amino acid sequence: CSAVQGYEQYF.

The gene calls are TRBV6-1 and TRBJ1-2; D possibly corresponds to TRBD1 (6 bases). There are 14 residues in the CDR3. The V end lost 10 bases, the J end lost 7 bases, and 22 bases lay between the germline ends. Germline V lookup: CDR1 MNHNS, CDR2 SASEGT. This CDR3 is CATFTWGARSGYTF. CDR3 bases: TGTGCCACCTTCACATGGGGGGCGCGGAGTGGCTACACCTTC.

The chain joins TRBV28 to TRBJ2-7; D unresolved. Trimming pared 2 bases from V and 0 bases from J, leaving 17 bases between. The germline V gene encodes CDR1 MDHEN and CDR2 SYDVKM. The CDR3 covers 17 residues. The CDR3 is CASSLGLTEQTSYEQYF. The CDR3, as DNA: TGTGCCAGCAGTTTAGGTCTGACGGAGCAGACCTCCTACGAGCAGTACTTC.

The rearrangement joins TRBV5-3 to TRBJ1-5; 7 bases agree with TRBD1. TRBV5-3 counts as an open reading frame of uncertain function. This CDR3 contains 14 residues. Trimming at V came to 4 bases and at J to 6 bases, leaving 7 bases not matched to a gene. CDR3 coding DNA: TGTGCCAGAAGCGCTCGGACAGGCTCTCAGCCCCAGCATTTT. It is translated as CARSARTGSQPQHF.

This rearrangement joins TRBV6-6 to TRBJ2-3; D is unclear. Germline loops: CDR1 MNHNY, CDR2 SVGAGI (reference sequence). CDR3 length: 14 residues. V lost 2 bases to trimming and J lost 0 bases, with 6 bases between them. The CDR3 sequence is CASSYGASTDTQYF. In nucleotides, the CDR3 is TGTGCCAGCAGTTACGGAGCTAGCACAGATACGCAGTATTTT.

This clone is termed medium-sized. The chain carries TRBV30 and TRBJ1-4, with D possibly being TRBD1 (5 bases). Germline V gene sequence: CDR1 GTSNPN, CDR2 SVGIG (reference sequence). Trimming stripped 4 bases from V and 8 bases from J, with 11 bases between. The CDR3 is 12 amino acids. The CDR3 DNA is TGTGCCTGGACTCAAGGGGACGAAAAACTGTTTTTT. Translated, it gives CAWTQGDEKLFF.

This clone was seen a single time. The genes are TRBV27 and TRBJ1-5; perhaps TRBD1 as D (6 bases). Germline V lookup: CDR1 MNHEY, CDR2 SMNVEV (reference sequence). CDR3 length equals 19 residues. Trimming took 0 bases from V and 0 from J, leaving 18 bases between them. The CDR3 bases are TGTGCCAGCAGTTTATCGGGCGAGGGGGTGGGGGATAGCAATCAGCCCCAGCATTTT. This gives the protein CASSLSGEGVGDSNQPQHF.

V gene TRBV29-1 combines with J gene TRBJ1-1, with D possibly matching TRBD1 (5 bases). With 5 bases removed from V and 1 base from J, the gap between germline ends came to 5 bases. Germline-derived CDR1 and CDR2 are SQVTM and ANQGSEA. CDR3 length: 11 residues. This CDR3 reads CSVQGNTEAFF. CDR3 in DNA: TGCAGCGTTCAGGGGAACACTGAAGCTTTCTTT. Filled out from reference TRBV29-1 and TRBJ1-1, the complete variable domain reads SAVISQKPSRDICQRGTSLTIQCQVDSQVTMMFWYRQQPGQSLTLIATANQGSEATYESGFVIDKFPISRPNLTFSTLTVSNMSPEDSSIYLCSVQGNTEAFFGQGTRLTVV.

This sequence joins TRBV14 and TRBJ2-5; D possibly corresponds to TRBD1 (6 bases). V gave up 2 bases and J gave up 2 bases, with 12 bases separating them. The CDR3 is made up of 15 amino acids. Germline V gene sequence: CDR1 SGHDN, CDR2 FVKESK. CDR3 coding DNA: TGTGCCAGCAGCCAATTTCAGGGGATACAAGAGACCCAGTACTTC. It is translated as CASSQFQGIQETQYF.

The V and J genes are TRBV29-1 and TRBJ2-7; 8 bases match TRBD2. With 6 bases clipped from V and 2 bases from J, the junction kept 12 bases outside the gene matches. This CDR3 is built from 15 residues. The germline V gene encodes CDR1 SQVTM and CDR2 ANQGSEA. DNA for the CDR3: TGCAGCGTCCAGGGGCGGCGGGAGGACCCCTACGAGCAGTACTTC. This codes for CSVQGRREDPYEQYF.

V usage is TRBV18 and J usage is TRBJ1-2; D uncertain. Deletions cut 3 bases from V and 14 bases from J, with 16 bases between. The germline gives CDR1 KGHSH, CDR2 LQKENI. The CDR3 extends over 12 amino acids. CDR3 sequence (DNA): TGTGCCAGCTCACCCTGGATGGGCCTCCAGACCTTC. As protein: CASSPWMGLQTF.

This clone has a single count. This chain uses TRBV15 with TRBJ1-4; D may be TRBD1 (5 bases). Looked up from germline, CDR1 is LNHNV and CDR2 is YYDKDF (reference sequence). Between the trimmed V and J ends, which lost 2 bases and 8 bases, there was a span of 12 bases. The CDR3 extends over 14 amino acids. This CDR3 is CATSRQGVFEKLFF. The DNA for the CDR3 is TGTGCCACCAGCAGACAGGGAGTTTTCGAAAAACTGTTTTTT.

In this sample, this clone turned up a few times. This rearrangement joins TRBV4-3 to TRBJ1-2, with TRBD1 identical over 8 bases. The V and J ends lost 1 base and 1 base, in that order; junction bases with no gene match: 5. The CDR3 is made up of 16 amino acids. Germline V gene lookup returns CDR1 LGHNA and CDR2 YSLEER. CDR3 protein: CASSQGQGPRNYGYTF. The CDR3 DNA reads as TGCGCCAGCAGCCAAGGACAGGGGCCCCGTAACTATGGCTACACCTTC.

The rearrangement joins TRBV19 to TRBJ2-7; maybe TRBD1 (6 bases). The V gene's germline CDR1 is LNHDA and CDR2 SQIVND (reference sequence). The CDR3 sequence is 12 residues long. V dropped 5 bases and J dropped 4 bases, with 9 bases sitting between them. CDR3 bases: TGTGCCAGTAGTTCTACAGGGTACGAGCAGTACTTC. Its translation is CASSSTGYEQYF.

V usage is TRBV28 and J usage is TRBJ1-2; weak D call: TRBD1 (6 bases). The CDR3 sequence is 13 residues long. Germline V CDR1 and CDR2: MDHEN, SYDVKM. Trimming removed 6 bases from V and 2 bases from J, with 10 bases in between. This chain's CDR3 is CASSATGNYGYTF. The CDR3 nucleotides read TGTGCCAGCAGCGCGACAGGAAACTATGGCTACACCTTC.

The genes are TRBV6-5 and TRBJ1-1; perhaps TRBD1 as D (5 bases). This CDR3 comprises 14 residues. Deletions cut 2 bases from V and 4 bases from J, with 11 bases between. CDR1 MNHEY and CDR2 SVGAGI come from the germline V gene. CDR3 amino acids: CASSYGRGTTEAFF. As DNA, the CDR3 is TGTGCCAGCAGTTACGGTAGGGGAACCACTGAAGCTTTCTTT.

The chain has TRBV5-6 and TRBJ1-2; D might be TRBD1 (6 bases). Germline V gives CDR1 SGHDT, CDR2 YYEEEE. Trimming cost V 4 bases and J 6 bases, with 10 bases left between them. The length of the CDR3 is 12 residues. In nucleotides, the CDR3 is TGTGCCAGCAGCGTAAGGGGGAATGGCTACACCTTC. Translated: CASSVRGNGYTF.

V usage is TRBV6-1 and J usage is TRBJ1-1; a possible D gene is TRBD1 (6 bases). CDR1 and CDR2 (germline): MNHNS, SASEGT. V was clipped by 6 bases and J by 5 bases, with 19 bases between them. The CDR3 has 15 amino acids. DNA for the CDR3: TGTGCCAGCAGGTTTTTATACAGGGAGGAGACTGAAGCTTTCTTT. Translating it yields CASRFLYREETEAFF.

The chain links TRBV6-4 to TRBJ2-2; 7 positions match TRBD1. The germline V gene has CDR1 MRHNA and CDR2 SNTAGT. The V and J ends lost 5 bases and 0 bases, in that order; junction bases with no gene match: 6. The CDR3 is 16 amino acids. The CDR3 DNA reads TGTGCCAGCAGTCCTGACAGGGCCGCGAACACCGGGGAGCTGTTTTTT. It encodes CASSPDRAANTGELFF.

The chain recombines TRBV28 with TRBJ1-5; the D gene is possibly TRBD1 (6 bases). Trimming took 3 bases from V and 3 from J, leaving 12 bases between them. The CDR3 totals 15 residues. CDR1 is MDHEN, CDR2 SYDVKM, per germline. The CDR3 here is CASSFAGEANQPQHF. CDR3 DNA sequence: TGTGCCAGCAGTTTTGCAGGGGAGGCCAATCAGCCCCAGCATTTT.

The CDR3 protein is CASTQSPTGELFF. In nucleotides, the CDR3 is TGTGCCAGCACCCAATCACCCACCGGGGAGCTGTTTTTT. The V and J genes are TRBV27 and TRBJ2-2, with unresolved D. Trimming took 7 bases from V and 4 from J, leaving 10 bases between them. This CDR3 comprises 13 residues. Germline CDR1 reads MNHEY; CDR2 reads SMNVEV (reference sequence).

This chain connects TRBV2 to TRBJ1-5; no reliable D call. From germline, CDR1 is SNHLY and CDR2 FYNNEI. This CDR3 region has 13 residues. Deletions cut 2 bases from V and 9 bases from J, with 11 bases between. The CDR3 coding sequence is TGTGCCAGCAGTGAACCGGGTTCAAGGCCCCAGCATTTT. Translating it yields CASSEPGSRPQHF.

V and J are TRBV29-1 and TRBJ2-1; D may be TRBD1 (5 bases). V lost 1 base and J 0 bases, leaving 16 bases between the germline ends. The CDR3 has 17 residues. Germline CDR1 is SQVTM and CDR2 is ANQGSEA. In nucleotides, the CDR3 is TGCAGCGTTGAAGGTCAGACAGAGCCGCTCTCCTACAATGAGCAGTTCTTC. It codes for CSVEGQTEPLSYNEQFF.

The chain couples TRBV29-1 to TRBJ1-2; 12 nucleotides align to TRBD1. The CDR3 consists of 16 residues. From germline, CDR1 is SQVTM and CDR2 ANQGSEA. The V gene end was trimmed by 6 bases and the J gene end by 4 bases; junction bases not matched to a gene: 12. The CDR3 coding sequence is TGCAGCGTCCCCGGGACAGGGGGCCCCTTATCCTATGGCTACACCTTC. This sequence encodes CSVPGTGGPLSYGYTF.

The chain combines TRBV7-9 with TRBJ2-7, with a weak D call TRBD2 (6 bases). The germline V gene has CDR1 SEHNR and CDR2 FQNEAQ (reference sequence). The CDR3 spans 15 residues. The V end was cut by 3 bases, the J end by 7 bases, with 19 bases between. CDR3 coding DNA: TGTGCCAGCAGCTTGGTGGGCCAGGGACTTAGGGAGCAGTACTTC. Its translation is CASSLVGQGLREQYF.